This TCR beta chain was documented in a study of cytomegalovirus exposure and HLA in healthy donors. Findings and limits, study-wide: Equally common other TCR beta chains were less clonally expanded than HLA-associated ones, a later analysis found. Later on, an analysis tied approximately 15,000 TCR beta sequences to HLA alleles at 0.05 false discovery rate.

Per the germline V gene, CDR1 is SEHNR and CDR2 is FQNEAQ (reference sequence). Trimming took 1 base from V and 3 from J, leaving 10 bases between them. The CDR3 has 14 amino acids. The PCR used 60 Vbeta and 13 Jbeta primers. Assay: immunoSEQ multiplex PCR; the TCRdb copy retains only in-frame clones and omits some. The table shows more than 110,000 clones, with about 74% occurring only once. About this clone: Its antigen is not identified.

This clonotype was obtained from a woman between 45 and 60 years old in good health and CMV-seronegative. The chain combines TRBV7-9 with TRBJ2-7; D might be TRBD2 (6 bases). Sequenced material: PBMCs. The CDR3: CASSLGGDFYEQYF. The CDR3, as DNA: TGTGCCAGCAGCTTAGGGGGGGACTTCTACGAGCAGTACTTC.